This passage covers 10 T cell receptor beta chains from one sample sequenced in a study of OX40 agonist ivuxolimab in advanced cancers. Receptor amplification or capture employed the immunoSEQ multiplex PCR assay. TCRdb re-hosts the immuneACCESS table, in-frame sequences only. Its copies lack some clones; in the studies checked, an unresolved V gene accounts for under half of them, and the cause for the rest is not known. The sample table holds tens of thousands of clones, of which roughly 89% were seen once. 11% of the sample is held by the ten biggest clonotypes. The source material was CD4+ or CD8+ T cells sorted from blood, sampled in a trial of the OX40 agonist ivuxolimab. Receptor source: an adult with an advanced solid tumor such as melanoma, head and neck, liver or kidney cancer.

V gene TRBV6-5 combines with J gene TRBJ2-1, with no clear D. This CDR3 spans 13 amino acids. V was cut by 4 bases and J by 9 bases, with 13 bases left in between. The germline V gene encodes CDR1 MNHEY and CDR2 SVGAGI. Here the CDR3 reads CASSSFEGSEQFF. The CDR3 nucleotides read TGTGCCAGCAGTTCGTTCGAAGGGTCTGAGCAGTTCTTC.

The V call is TRBV28, the J call TRBJ2-1, with D possibly matching TRBD2 (5 bases). The V and J ends lost 0 bases and 0 bases respectively, with 9 bases between them. CDR1 is MDHEN, CDR2 SYDVKM, per germline. CDR3 length: 16 amino acids. CDR3: CASSLWESGSYNEQFF. In DNA, the CDR3 is TGTGCCAGCAGTTTATGGGAAAGCGGCTCCTACAATGAGCAGTTCTTC.

The chain links TRBV5-6 to TRBJ2-1, with D perhaps TRBD1 or TRBD2 (7 bases each). This CDR3 contains 16 residues. From germline, CDR1 is SGHDT and CDR2 YYEEEE. The V end was cut by 5 bases, the J end by 7 bases, with 22 bases between. This CDR3 reads CASSTQAGGGWNEQFF. For the CDR3, the DNA is TGTGCCAGCAGTACCCAGGCAGGGGGGGGGTGGAATGAGCAGTTCTTC.

The rearrangement joins TRBV18 to TRBJ1-5; D uncertain. CDR1 is KGHSH, CDR2 LQKENI, per germline. V shed 3 bases and J shed 4 bases, with 7 bases lying between them. The CDR3 has 13 amino acids. The DNA of the CDR3 is TGTGCCAGCTCACCTGCCCGAAATCAGCCCCAGCATTTT. Its translation: CASSPARNQPQHF.

The chain employs TRBV4-1 and TRBJ1-5, with D perhaps matching TRBD1 (5 bases). CDR1 is MGHRA, CDR2 YSYEKL, per germline. The CDR3 is made up of 13 amino acids. V gave up 0 bases and J gave up 16 bases, with 16 bases separating them. CDR3 in DNA: TGCGCCAGCAGCCAAGACCCAAGACAGAGTATACATTTT. Residues: CASSQDPRQSIHF.

The chain recombines TRBV9 with TRBJ2-7, with 7 bases matching TRBD2. J lost 0 bases, V lost 7 bases, and 10 bases had no gene match. Germline CDR1 SGDLS, CDR2 YYNGEE. The CDR3 contains 15 residues. CDR3 nucleotides: TGTGCCAGCGCGGAGTCGGGAGGCTACTCCTACGAGCAGTACTTC. It yields the protein CASAESGGYSYEQYF.

The genes are TRBV28 and TRBJ2-7; TRBD2 might be the D (6 bases). This CDR3 has 12 residues. Germline loops: CDR1 MDHEN, CDR2 SYDVKM. Trimming removed 6 bases at V and 6 bases at J, with 12 bases between. This chain's CDR3 is CASSQSGPEQYF. The DNA of the CDR3 is TGTGCCAGCAGCCAAAGCGGGCCCGAGCAGTACTTC.

V is TRBV7-2 and J is TRBJ2-3; TRBD2 matches 7 bases. The CDR3 sequence is 17 residues long. Trimming removed 5 bases from V and 1 base from J; junction bases left unmatched: 12. Germline assignment: CDR1 SGHTA and CDR2 FQGNSA. CDR3 residues: CASSPLPGGPGTDTQYF. CDR3 DNA: TGTGCCAGCAGCCCCCTCCCGGGGGGTCCTGGCACAGATACGCAGTATTTT. The variable domain in full, completed from reference TRBV7-2 and TRBJ2-3, reads GAGVSQSPSNKVTEKGKDVELRCDPISGHTALYWYRQSLGQGLEFLIYFQGNSAPDKSGLPSDRFSAERTGGSVSTLTIQRTQQEDSAVYLCASSPLPGGPGTDTQYFGPGTRLTVL.

As to this clone: One junction end disagrees with the germline gene, perhaps due to a read error. This specimen includes other DNA sequences encoding the same CDR3. The V gene is TRBV10-3, the J gene TRBJ2-5, with TRBD2 identical over 8 bases. This CDR3 spans 14 amino acids. Germline CDR1 reads ENHRY; CDR2 reads SYGVKD. The CDR3 protein is CAISALAEEETQYF. CDR3 nucleotide sequence: TGTGCCATTAGTGCACTAGCGGAAGAAGAGACCCAGTACTTC.

The CDR3 protein is CASSLLGGPDTQYF. The CDR3 DNA sequence: TGTGCCAGCAGTTTACTCGGGGGGCCGGATACGCAGTATTTT. The chain recombines TRBV28 with TRBJ2-3; maybe TRBD2 (7 bases). V lost 2 bases and J lost 6, with 12 bases in between. The germline CDR1 and CDR2 sequences are MDHEN and SYDVKM. CDR3 length: 14 amino acids.